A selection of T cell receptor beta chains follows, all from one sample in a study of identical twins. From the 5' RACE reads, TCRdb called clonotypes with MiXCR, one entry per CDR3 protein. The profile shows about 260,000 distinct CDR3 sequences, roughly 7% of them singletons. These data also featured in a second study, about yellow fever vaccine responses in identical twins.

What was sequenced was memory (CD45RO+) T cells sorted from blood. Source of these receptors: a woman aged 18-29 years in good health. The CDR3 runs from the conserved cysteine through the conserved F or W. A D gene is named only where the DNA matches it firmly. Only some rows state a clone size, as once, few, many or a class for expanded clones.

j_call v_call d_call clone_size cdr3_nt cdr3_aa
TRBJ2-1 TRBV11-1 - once TGTGCCAGCAGAATTAGGGGGAGTGGAGACAATGAGCAGTTCTTC CASRIRGSGDNEQFF
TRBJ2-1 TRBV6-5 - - TGTGCCAGCAGTTACGCCCCGGAGACCTACAATGAGCAGTTCTTC CASSYAPETYNEQFF
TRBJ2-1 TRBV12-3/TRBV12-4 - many TGTGCCAGCAGTTACCCCAATGAGCAGTTCTTC CASSYPNEQFF
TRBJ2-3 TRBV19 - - TGTGCCAGTAGTATAGCGACAGCCGCAGATACGCAGTATTTT CASSIATAADTQYF
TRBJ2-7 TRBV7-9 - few TGTGCCAGCAGCTTAGCCCGGATGGGGCAGTACTTC CASSLARMGQYF
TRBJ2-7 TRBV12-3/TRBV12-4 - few TGTGCCAGCAGTCCACCGGGCCCGGTAGGGAAGCAGTACTTC CASSPPGPVGKQYF
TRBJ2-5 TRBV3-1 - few TGTGCCAGCAGCCAAGGAAAAGAGACCCAGTACTTC CASSQGKETQYF
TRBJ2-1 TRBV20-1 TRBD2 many TGCAGTGCCCTAGCGGGAGGGCATGGGGGCAATGAGCAGTTCTTC CSALAGGHGGNEQFF
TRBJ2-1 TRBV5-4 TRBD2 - TGTGCCAGCAGCTTGGCCGCGACTAGCGGACAAAGCTCCTACAATGAGCAGTTCTTC CASSLAATSGQSSYNEQFF
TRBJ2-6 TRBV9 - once TGTGCCAGCAGCGCCCGGACAGTACCCTCTGGGGCCAACGTCCTGACTTTC CASSARTVPSGANVLTF
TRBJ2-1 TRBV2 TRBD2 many TGTGCCAGCGGAACCTCTAGCGGATCCTCCTACAATGAGCAGTTCTTC CASGTSSGSSYNEQFF
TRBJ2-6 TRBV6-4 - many TGTGCCAGCAGCCCAGTTCACTCTGGGGCCAACGTCCTGACTTTC CASSPVHSGANVLTF
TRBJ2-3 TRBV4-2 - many TGTGCCAGCAGCCCCTTCCTCAACACAGATACGCAGTATTTT CASSPFLNTDTQYF
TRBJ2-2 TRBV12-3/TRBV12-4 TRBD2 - TGTGCCAGCACGTACTGGGCACTAGCGGCCACCGGGGAGCTGTTTTTT CASTYWALAATGELFF
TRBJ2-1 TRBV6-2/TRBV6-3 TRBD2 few TGTGCCAGCAGTCCGCCACGACTAGCGGGGGGGTACAATGAGCAGTTCTTC CASSPPRLAGGYNEQFF
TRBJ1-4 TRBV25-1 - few TGTGCCAGCAGTGGGATTACCAGGGACGGTGAAAAACTGTTTTTT CASSGITRDGEKLFF
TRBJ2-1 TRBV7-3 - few TGTGCCAGCAGCGTTCCGGGACTTTACAATGAGCAGTTCTTC CASSVPGLYNEQFF
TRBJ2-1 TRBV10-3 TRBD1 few TGTGCCATCGGAGCCGGGACAGGGGACAGCAATGAGCAGTTCTTC CAIGAGTGDSNEQFF
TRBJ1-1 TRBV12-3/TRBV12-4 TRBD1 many TGTGCCAGCACCCCGGGGACAGGGTACACTGAAGCTTTCTTT CASTPGTGYTEAFF
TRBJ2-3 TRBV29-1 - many TGCAGCGTTGAACACCCGGCAGATACGCAGTATTTT CSVEHPADTQYF
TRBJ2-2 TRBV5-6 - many TGTGCCAGCAAGATAGCGACAGTCGCGAACACCGGGGAGCTGTTTTTT CASKIATVANTGELFF
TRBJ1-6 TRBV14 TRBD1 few TGTGCCAGCAGCCAATCCTGGACAGGGAATTCACCCCTCCACTTT CASSQSWTGNSPLHF
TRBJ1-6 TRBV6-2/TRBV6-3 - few TGTGCCAGCAGTCTGGACAGCGTATCAAGATCACCCCTCCACTTT CASSLDSVSRSPLHF
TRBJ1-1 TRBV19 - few TGTGCCAGTGGGCTGAAGAACACTGAAGCTTTCTTT CASGLKNTEAFF
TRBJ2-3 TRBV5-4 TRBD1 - TGTGCCAGCAGCCCGGACAGGACAGATACGCAGTATTTT CASSPDRTDTQYF